The entry below gives a single T cell receptor beta chain sequence along with its context. This table comes from immunoSEQ multiplex PCR, and its TCRdb copy is limited to in-frame clones, with some not included. The sample records 100,000 to 120,000 clones, around 86% being singletons. This specimen belongs to a study of blood T cell repertoires in COVID-19. Looking at the study overall: PBMCs, B-cell-depleted T cells, or T cells were the source of the cDNA or gDNA that made up the material.

This CDR3 contains 15 residues. The V gene's germline CDR1 is MNHEY and CDR2 SVGAGI. Germline trimming cut 5 bases from V and 4 bases from J; bases unmatched to any gene: 8. The clonotype comes from a woman aged 65 to 85 with acute or convalescent COVID-19. The rearrangement joins TRBV6-5 to TRBJ1-5, with 7 bases matching TRBD1. The sample comprised peripheral blood. DNA of the CDR3: TGTGCCAGCAGTCCCCTAGGACAGGAGAATCAGCCCCAGCATTTT. It is translated as CASSPLGQENQPQHF.